These 23 T cell receptor beta chains were all obtained from the same sample, sequenced in a study of blood T cell repertoires in COVID-19. Libraries were prepared by immunoSEQ multiplex PCR; TCRdb keeps only in-frame clonotypes and omits some of them. The profile shows hundreds of thousands of clones, over 80% of them singletons. Sequencing was carried out using PBMCs or T cells enriched from blood (not recorded which). The receptors stem from a woman aged 40 to 50 who had recovered from COVID-19.

The rearrangement uses TRBV5-1 and TRBJ2-5; a weak D match, TRBD1 (5 bases). V lost 0 bases and J 2 bases, leaving 11 bases between the germline ends. The germline CDR1 and CDR2 sequences are SGHRS and YFSETQ. This CDR3 has 15 amino acids. CDR3 DNA: TGCGCCAGCAGCTTGGCGCCAGGACAACAAGAGACCCAGTACTTC. Amino acid sequence: CASSLAPGQQETQYF. Together with reference TRBV5-1 and TRBJ2-5, the CDR3 gives the full variable domain: KAGVTQTPRYLIKTRGQQVTLSCSPISGHRSVSWYQQTPGQGLQFLFEYFSETQRNKGNFPGRFSGRQFSNSRSEMNVSTLELGDSALYLCASSLAPGQQETQYFGPGTRLLVL.

The chain uses TRBV5-6 and TRBJ1-1, with D possibly TRBD1 on 5 matching bases. V lost 4 bases and J 4 bases, leaving 14 bases between the germline ends. Per germline, CDR1 SGHDT and CDR2 YYEEEE. The CDR3 sequence is 14 residues long. CDR3 DNA sequence: TGTGCCAGCAGCCCCCGTGGGGGGGGCACTGAAGCTTTCTTT. This translates into CASSPRGGGTEAFF.

This clone was counted once. The V and J genes are TRBV30 and TRBJ2-3; weak D call: TRBD1 (6 bases). CDR1 and CDR2 (germline): GTSNPN, SVGIG (reference sequence). V lost 4 bases, J lost 2 bases, and 7 bases lay in between. CDR3 length: 12 amino acids. The CDR3 DNA reads TGTGCCTGGACAGGGGCCACAGATACGCAGTATTTT. It specifies CAWTGATDTQYF. Full variable domain (outside the CDR3, taken from reference TRBV30 and TRBJ2-3): SQTIHQWPATLVQPVGSPLSLECTVEGTSNPNLYWYRQAAGRGLQLLFYSVGIGQISSEVPQNLSASRPQDRQFILSSKKLLLSDSGFYLCAWTGATDTQYFGPGTRLTVL.

In its sample, this clone was seen a few times. The V and J genes are TRBV28 and TRBJ1-6; 10 bases match TRBD1. The CDR3 totals 16 residues. Losses at the gene ends were 3 bases for V and 7 bases for J; bases not matched to a gene: 6. From germline, CDR1 is MDHEN and CDR2 SYDVKM. The CDR3 spells CASSFVAGQGNSPLHF. The CDR3 DNA reads as TGTGCCAGCAGTTTTGTAGCGGGACAGGGGAATTCACCCCTCCACTTT. Looking up the rest from reference TRBV28 and TRBJ1-6 gives the full variable domain: DVKVTQSSRYLVKRTGEKVFLECVQDMDHENMFWYRQDPGLGLRLIYFSYDVKMKEKGDIPEGYSVSREKKERFSLILESASTNQTSMYLCASSFVAGQGNSPLHFGNGTRLTVT.

The chain links TRBV19 to TRBJ2-1, with 15 bases that match TRBD2. Germline values: CDR1 LNHDA, CDR2 SQIVND (reference sequence). The CDR3 runs 18 residues. With V trimmed by 2 bases and J by 4 bases, 6 bases remained unmatched. The CDR3 DNA reads as TGTGCCAGTAGTATATTGGGACTAGCGGGAGGAAAATACAATGAGCAGTTCTTC. Translation gives CASSILGLAGGKYNEQFF.

CDR3 sequence: CASSFLAGAPETQYF. CDR3 DNA: TGTGCCAGCAGCTTCCTAGCGGGAGCTCCGGAGACCCAGTACTTC. This sequence joins TRBV7-2 and TRBJ2-5; 10 positions match TRBD2. Germline trimming cut 3 bases from V and 5 bases from J; bases unmatched to any gene: 6. The CDR3 covers 15 residues. Germline-derived CDR1 and CDR2 are SGHTA and FQGNSA. The whole variable domain, filled in from reference TRBV7-2 and TRBJ2-5, reads GAGVSQSPSNKVTEKGKDVELRCDPISGHTALYWYRQSLGQGLEFLIYFQGNSAPDKSGLPSDRFSAERTGGSVSTLTIQRTQQEDSAVYLCASSFLAGAPETQYFGPGTRLLVL.

V is TRBV5-4 and J is TRBJ2-3, with TRBD2 identical over 15 bases. V was pared by 3 bases and J by 0 bases, with 8 bases of the junction left unmatched. CDR3 length: 19 residues. Germline CDR1 reads SGHNT; CDR2 reads YYREEE (reference sequence). The CDR3 is CASSSGTSGRRPSTDTQYF. In DNA form, the CDR3 reads TGTGCCAGCAGCTCCGGGACTAGCGGGAGGAGGCCCAGCACAGATACGCAGTATTTT.

The chain joins TRBV24-1 to TRBJ1-1; the D gene is possibly TRBD1 (5 bases). The V end lost 5 bases, the J end lost 1 base, and 7 bases lay between the germline ends. Germline CDR1 KGHDR, CDR2 SFDVKD. The CDR3 length is 13 residues. CDR3 protein: CATSGTPNTEAFF. As DNA, the CDR3 is TGTGCCACCAGTGGGACACCGAACACTGAAGCTTTCTTT.

The V gene is TRBV24-1, the J gene TRBJ2-3, with a possible D match to TRBD1 (6 bases). Between the trimmed V and J ends, which lost 3 bases and 6 bases, there was a span of 12 bases. This CDR3 is 14 amino acids long. Germline CDR1 reads KGHDR; CDR2 reads SFDVKD. As DNA, the CDR3 is TGTGCCACCAGTGATGGGGGCCTCTTCGATACGCAGTATTTT. This translates into CATSDGGLFDTQYF.

The chain is built from TRBV28 and TRBJ2-1, with D possibly TRBD2 on 5 matching bases. This CDR3 contains 16 residues. CDR1 and CDR2 (germline): MDHEN, SYDVKM. The ends were cut back, 4 bases at V and 0 bases at J, with 13 bases in the middle. The CDR3 loop is CASSSIARSSYNEQFF. Written as DNA, the CDR3 is TGTGCCAGCAGTTCAATAGCGAGAAGCTCCTACAATGAGCAGTTCTTC.

The chain couples TRBV7-2 to TRBJ1-2, with D perhaps matching TRBD1 (6 bases). The CDR3 is made up of 18 amino acids. The V gene's germline CDR1 is SGHTA and CDR2 FQGNSA. Trimming shortened V by 5 bases and J by 6 bases, and 28 bases separated the two germline ends. CDR3 protein: CASSHKTLDSLFFNGYTF. CDR3 nucleotides: TGTGCCAGCAGCCATAAGACTTTGGACAGTCTCTTTTTTAATGGCTACACCTTC.

V usage is TRBV19 and J usage is TRBJ2-1, with a tentative D call TRBD2 (5 bases). Germline CDR1 is LNHDA and CDR2 is SQIVND (reference sequence). The length of the CDR3 is 12 residues. With 8 bases removed from V and 4 bases from J, the gap between germline ends came to 9 bases. CDR3 in DNA: TGTGCCAGTGGCGGCGGGTACAATGAGCAGTTCTTC. This encodes CASGGGYNEQFF.

This chain uses TRBV7-2 with TRBJ2-2; D possibly corresponds to TRBD1 (7 bases). CDR1 and CDR2 (germline): SGHTA, FQGNSA. This CDR3 has 18 residues. V was pared by 1 base and J by 6 bases, with 21 bases between. The CDR3 bases are TGTGCCAGCAGCTTAGGTGGCGGAGGGGGCGTTTTTGCCGGGGAGCTGTTTTTT. Residues: CASSLGGGGGVFAGELFF.

V and J are TRBV10-2 and TRBJ2-7; tentatively, D is TRBD1 (6 bases). Trimming removed 6 bases at V and 3 bases at J, with 9 bases between. CDR1 and CDR2 (germline): WSHSY, SAAADI. The CDR3 has 12 residues. CDR3 DNA sequence: TGCGCCAGCAGGTCGGACAGCTACGAGCAGTACTTC. This gives the protein CASRSDSYEQYF.

To note about this clone: This CDR3 is also generated by other DNA sequences in the sample. The V call is TRBV18, the J call TRBJ1-5; D is uncertain. The CDR3 length is 13 residues. Germline-derived CDR1 and CDR2 are KGHSH and LQKENI. Between the trimmed V and J ends, which lost 3 bases and 0 bases, there was a span of 3 bases. CDR3 sequence reads: CASSPSSNQPQHF. CDR3 bases: TGTGCCAGCTCACCCAGTAGCAATCAGCCCCAGCATTTT.

The V gene is TRBV19, the J gene TRBJ2-5; D call uncertain. Trimming stripped 2 bases from V and 0 bases from J, with 4 bases between. The CDR3 has 13 residues. Germline CDR1 reads LNHDA; CDR2 reads SQIVND (reference sequence). The CDR3 DNA sequence: TGTGCCAGTAGTATACGGTACCAAGAGACCCAGTACTTC. Protein: CASSIRYQETQYF.

The chain couples TRBV15 to TRBJ2-6; the match to TRBD2 covers 12 bases. CDR1 and CDR2 from the germline V gene are LNHNV and YYDKDF (reference sequence). After removal of 5 bases from V and 2 bases from J, the junction contained 7 bases not matched to a gene. The CDR3 contains 18 residues. For the CDR3, the DNA is TGTGCCACCAGCGTCACTAGCGGGAGGACTCCTGGGGCCAACGTCCTGACTTTC. Translated: CATSVTSGRTPGANVLTF.

V is TRBV2 and J is TRBJ2-2, with D tentatively TRBD2 (5 bases). Germline lookup yields CDR1 SNHLY and CDR2 FYNNEI. The CDR3 covers 14 residues. Trimming took off 4 bases at V and 1 base at J, with 7 bases between the two ends. CDR3 amino acids: CASSGGLNTGELFF. The CDR3 nucleotides are TGTGCCAGCAGTGGCGGGCTGAACACCGGGGAGCTGTTTTTT.

The rearrangement joins TRBV9 to TRBJ2-7; 7 nucleotides align to TRBD1. Losses at the gene ends were 0 bases for V and 4 bases for J; bases not matched to a gene: 7. CDR1 is SGDLS, CDR2 YYNGEE, per germline. This CDR3 is 15 amino acids long. CDR3 in DNA: TGTGCCAGCAGCGTAGCTGTAGGGGGCTCGTACGAGCAGTACTTC. Residues: CASSVAVGGSYEQYF.

The chain carries TRBV6-6 and TRBJ1-4; perhaps TRBD1 as D (6 bases). V gave up 0 bases and J gave up 5 bases, with 7 bases separating them. Germline values: CDR1 MNHNY, CDR2 SVGAGI (reference sequence). The CDR3 contains 14 residues. The CDR3 loop is CASSYSGQNEKLFF. The CDR3 DNA follows: TGTGCCAGCAGTTACTCGGGACAAAATGAAAAACTGTTTTTT.

The gene calls are TRBV30 and TRBJ1-1; possible D gene TRBD1, 5 bases. Per the germline V gene, CDR1 is GTSNPN and CDR2 is SVGIG (reference sequence). This CDR3 region has 13 residues. V lost 4 bases and J lost 7, with 16 bases in between. CDR3 sequence (DNA): TGTGCCTGGACTATGGGAAGGGGAGGTGAAGCTTTCTTT. This encodes CAWTMGRGGEAFF.

V and J are TRBV28 and TRBJ1-3; D possibly corresponds to TRBD1 (5 bases). V was cut by 4 bases and J by 1 base, with 8 bases left in between. Germline-derived CDR1 and CDR2 are MDHEN and SYDVKM. There are 14 residues in the CDR3. The CDR3 sequence: CASSSGASGNTIYF. The DNA of the CDR3 is TGTGCCAGCAGTTCTGGGGCTTCTGGAAACACCATATATTTT.

The V call is TRBV30, the J call TRBJ2-5, with D possibly TRBD1 on 6 matching bases. CDR1 and CDR2 (germline): GTSNPN, SVGIG (reference sequence). The V end lost 5 bases, the J end lost 2 bases, and 12 bases lay between the germline ends. The CDR3 length is 13 residues. CDR3 bases: TGTGCCTGGTCCTCAGGGGTTCAAGAGACCCAGTACTTC. This translates into CAWSSGVQETQYF. Supplemented by reference TRBV30 and TRBJ2-5, the full variable domain reads SQTIHQWPATLVQPVGSPLSLECTVEGTSNPNLYWYRQAAGRGLQLLFYSVGIGQISSEVPQNLSASRPQDRQFILSSKKLLLSDSGFYLCAWSSGVQETQYFGPGTRLLVL.